The entry below describes one TCR beta chain. Relative to the germline gene, one junction end is altered; a read error may explain this. TCRdb's copy holds only in-frame clones and misses some; the assay was immunoSEQ multiplex PCR. The repertoire consists of 90,000 to 130,000 clones, with over 60% occurring once and the leading ten covering 4.7%. The sample belongs to a study of PD-1 blockade in mismatch repair-deficient tumors. Across the whole study: Enrolled about 2013-2017, patients had progressing, pretreated mismatch repair-deficient cancers of around 12 types.

The TCR-sequenced patients were a few responders to pembrolizumab. The origin of this receptor is an adult with mismatch repair-deficient cancer. The material sequenced was peripheral blood, taken about 13 months after starting pembrolizumab.

CDR3 coding DNA: TGTGCCAGCAGCCCGCGGACAGGGGGCACCGAGGAGCTGTTTTTT. Protein sequence: CASSPRTGGTEELFF. This chain links TRBV7-2 with TRBJ2-2; 11 nucleotides agree with TRBD1. CDR1 SGHTA and CDR2 FQGNSA come from the germline V gene. The CDR3 loop spans 15 amino acids.